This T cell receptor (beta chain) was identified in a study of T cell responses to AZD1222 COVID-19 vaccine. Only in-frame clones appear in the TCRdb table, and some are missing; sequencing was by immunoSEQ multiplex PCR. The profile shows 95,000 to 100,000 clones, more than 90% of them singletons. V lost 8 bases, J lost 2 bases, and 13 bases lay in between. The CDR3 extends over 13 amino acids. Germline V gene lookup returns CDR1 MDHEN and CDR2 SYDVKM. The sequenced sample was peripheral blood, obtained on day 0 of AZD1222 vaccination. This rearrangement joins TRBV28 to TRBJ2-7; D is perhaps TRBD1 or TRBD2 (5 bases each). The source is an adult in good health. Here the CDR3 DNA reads TGTGCCAGCTCATCTTCGGGGCCCTACGAGCAGTACTTC. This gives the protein CASSSSGPYEQYF.